These 24 T cell receptor beta chains were all obtained from the same sample, sequenced in a study of blood T cell repertoires in COVID-19. Profiled with immunoSEQ multiplex PCR; TCRdb holds only in-frame clones, not every one. The sample yields about 310,000 clones, around 91% seen once. Sequenced input: PBMCs or T cells enriched from blood (not recorded which). The receptor source for this set is a woman aged 18-35 years with acute COVID-19.

The CDR3 loop reads CASSPSLGSSYNEQFF. In DNA, the CDR3 is TGTGCCAGCAGTCCGTCACTAGGGAGCTCCTACAATGAGCAGTTCTTC. The chain combines TRBV5-6 with TRBJ2-1; possibly TRBD2 for D (5 bases). Germline V gene lookup returns CDR1 SGHDT and CDR2 YYEEEE. The CDR3 length is 16 residues. The V and J ends lost 5 bases and 0 bases respectively, with 15 bases between them. Based on the CDR3 plus reference TRBV5-6 and TRBJ2-1, the full variable domain is DAGVTQSPTHLIKTRGQQVTLRCSPKSGHDTVSWYQQALGQGPQFIFQYYEEEERQRGNFPDRFSGHQFPNYSSELNVNALLLGDSALYLCASSPSLGSSYNEQFFGPGTRLTVL.

The rearrangement uses TRBV10-2 and TRBJ2-7; 14 nucleotides match TRBD2. V shed 6 bases, J shed 4 bases, and the junction held 8 bases outside the gene matches. This CDR3 contains 16 residues. Germline loops: CDR1 WSHSY, CDR2 SAAADI. CDR3: CASRGLAGAFPYEQYF. In DNA form, the CDR3 reads TGCGCCAGCAGGGGACTAGCGGGAGCATTCCCTTACGAGCAGTACTTC.

This chain joins TRBV3-1 (or the pseudogene TRBV3-2) and TRBJ2-1; 11 bases line up with TRBD1. The trim removed 5 bases at V and 7 bases at J, leaving 10 bases unmatched. CDR3 length equals 16 residues. Germline CDR1 LGHDT, CDR2 YNNKEL (reference sequence). CDR3 residues: CASSIPGQGVQNEQFF. The CDR3 DNA follows: TGTGCCAGCAGCATACCGGGACAGGGGGTTCAAAATGAGCAGTTCTTC.

The rearrangement joins TRBV19 to TRBJ1-5; 7 positions match TRBD1. Per germline, CDR1 LNHDA and CDR2 SQIVND (reference sequence). The junction had 6 bases not matched to a gene; V was cut back by 6 bases and J by 4 bases. CDR3 size: 14 residues. The CDR3 DNA follows: TGTGCCAGTAGACCGACAGGGAGTAATCAGCCCCAGCATTTT. Its protein product is CASRPTGSNQPQHF.

The table lists this clone with a few counts. The gene calls are TRBV4-2 and TRBJ2-2, with D possibly matching TRBD1 (6 bases). The germline V and J ends were trimmed by 4 bases and 3 bases, with 12 bases remaining between them. Germline V gene lookup returns CDR1 LGHNA and CDR2 YNFKEQ. The CDR3 is 15 residues long. The CDR3 bases are TGTGCCAGCAGCCTGAAACAGGGTGACACCGGGGAGCTGTTTTTT. This sequence encodes CASSLKQGDTGELFF.

V and J are TRBV3-1 (or the pseudogene TRBV3-2) and TRBJ1-1; 7 bases are shared with TRBD1. V lost 6 bases, J lost 4 bases, and 11 bases stayed unmatched. There are 15 residues in the CDR3. Germline V CDR1 and CDR2: LGHDT, YNNKEL (reference sequence). CDR3 nucleotide sequence: TGTGCCAGCAGTCGAGCAGGGGGATCTACCACTGAAGCTTTCTTT. Encoded protein: CASSRAGGSTTEAFF.

This rearrangement joins TRBV10-2 to TRBJ2-6; D uncertain. The germline V and J ends were trimmed by 11 bases and 9 bases, with 11 bases remaining between them. There are 11 residues in the CDR3. Germline lookup yields CDR1 WSHSY and CDR2 SAAADI. The CDR3: CAVKRSNVLTF. Written as DNA, the CDR3 is TGCGCCGTAAAGCGAAGCAACGTCCTGACTTTC.

This chain links TRBV24-1 with TRBJ2-2, with a tentative D call TRBD1 (6 bases). Germline values: CDR1 KGHDR, CDR2 SFDVKD. The ends were cut back, 9 bases at V and 6 bases at J, with 16 bases in the middle. This CDR3 is built from 14 residues. The CDR3 region has the DNA TGTGCCACCGAGCAAACAGGGATCGCCGGGGAGCTGTTTTTT. Protein sequence: CATEQTGIAGELFF.

This clone was seen once. The DNA of the CDR3 is TGTGCCAGGGAAGAACAGGGGACGCGGGCCTATGGCTACACCTTC. Protein: CAREEQGTRAYGYTF. The chain has TRBV2 and TRBJ1-2; TRBD1 aligns across 7 bases. Germline V lookup: CDR1 SNHLY, CDR2 FYNNEI. Trimming cost V 9 bases and J 4 bases; bases outside gene matches: 14. The CDR3 is 15 residues long.

This chain connects TRBV9 to TRBJ1-2, with D perhaps TRBD1 (5 bases). V shed 2 bases and J shed 11 bases, with 10 bases lying between them. Germline assignment: CDR1 SGDLS and CDR2 YYNGEE. This CDR3 contains 11 residues. In nucleotides, the CDR3 is TGTGCCAGCAGCGTCCGGGGGATGTACACCTTC. Translation gives CASSVRGMYTF.

The chain joins TRBV4-2 to TRBJ1-6; D is unclear. Trimming pared 0 bases from V and 2 bases from J, leaving 11 bases between. Germline V gene lookup returns CDR1 LGHNA and CDR2 YNFKEQ. The CDR3 has 17 amino acids. The CDR3 DNA reads as TGTGCCAGCAGCCAAGATCTAGCCGCCGCCTATAATTCACCCCTCCACTTT. This gives the protein CASSQDLAAAYNSPLHF.

With regard to this clone: This may arise from a read error, as a much more abundant clone is one base away. The chain links TRBV28 to TRBJ1-1, with D unresolved. This CDR3 comprises 13 residues. V shed 4 bases and J shed 0 bases, with 6 bases lying between them. Germline V gene data show CDR1 as MDHEN and CDR2 as SYDVKM. For the CDR3, the DNA is TGTGCCAGCAGTTCGGGTTTGAACACTGAAGCTTTCTTT. Its translation is CASSSGLNTEAFF.

The chain couples TRBV28 to TRBJ1-2; no definite D call. The CDR3 is 14 residues long. The V gene's germline CDR1 is MDHEN and CDR2 SYDVKM. The V end was cut by 3 bases, the J end by 7 bases, with 15 bases between. Written as DNA, the CDR3 is TGTGCCAGCAGTTTTTTGCCGCCTGAGGGTGGCTACACCTTC. Translation gives CASSFLPPEGGYTF.

In its sample, this clone was seen once. The chain is built from TRBV3-1 (or the pseudogene TRBV3-2) and TRBJ2-5; a weak D match, TRBD1 (6 bases). The CDR3 runs to 13 residues. Germline V lookup: CDR1 LGHDT, CDR2 YNNKEL (reference sequence). Deletions cut 2 bases from V and 4 bases from J, with 8 bases between. The CDR3 DNA sequence: TGTGCCAGCAGCCAACAGGGGTCAGAGACCCAGTACTTC. Protein product: CASSQQGSETQYF.

The rearrangement uses TRBV6-5 and TRBJ2-7; no firm D call. There are 15 residues in the CDR3. CDR1 is MNHEY, CDR2 SVGAGI, per germline. V was pared by 0 bases and J by 0 bases, with 9 bases between. CDR3 sequence reads: CASSYSARSSYEQYF. In DNA, the CDR3 is TGTGCCAGCAGTTACTCGGCACGAAGCTCCTACGAGCAGTACTTC.

This chain links TRBV19 with TRBJ1-4; D not certain. The V end lost 5 bases, the J end lost 7 bases, and 20 bases lay between the germline ends. From germline, CDR1 is LNHDA and CDR2 SQIVND (reference sequence). The CDR3 totals 16 residues. The CDR3 is CASSLSLVRYSEKLFF. DNA of the CDR3: TGTGCCAGTAGTCTTTCGCTCGTCCGCTACAGTGAAAAACTGTTTTTT. Complete variable domain (other parts from reference TRBV19 and TRBJ1-4): DGGITQSPKYLFRKEGQNVTLSCEQNLNHDAMYWYRQDPGQGLRLIYYSQIVNDFQKGDIAEGYSVSREKKESFPLTVTSAQKNPTAFYLCASSLSLVRYSEKLFFGSGTQLSVL.

The V call is TRBV5-1, the J call TRBJ2-2, with 10 bases that match TRBD2. There are 14 residues in the CDR3. CDR1 and CDR2 (germline): SGHRS, YFSETQ. V was clipped by 6 bases and J by 6 bases; unmatched bases: 5. CDR3 region: CASTSGRKPGELFF. As DNA, the CDR3 is TGCGCCAGCACTAGCGGGAGAAAGCCCGGGGAGCTGTTTTTT.

V and J are TRBV28 and TRBJ2-7, with 8 bases lining up with TRBD1. From germline, CDR1 is MDHEN and CDR2 SYDVKM. The length of the CDR3 is 15 residues. The V segment lost 5 bases and the J segment 6 bases; nucleotides outside the gene matches: 12. CDR3 region: CASSPQGAGGLEQYF. CDR3 DNA sequence: TGTGCCAGCAGTCCGCAGGGGGCGGGTGGGCTCGAGCAGTACTTC. The full variable domain, in which reference TRBV28 and TRBJ2-7 provide the parts outside the CDR3, is DVKVTQSSRYLVKRTGEKVFLECVQDMDHENMFWYRQDPGLGLRLIYFSYDVKMKEKGDIPEGYSVSREKKERFSLILESASTNQTSMYLCASSPQGAGGLEQYFGPGTRLTVT.

The chain carries TRBV23-1 and TRBJ2-2, with D perhaps TRBD2 (6 bases). TRBV23-1 has ORF status, its function being uncertain. The length of the CDR3 is 14 residues. Trimming shortened V by 6 bases and J by 4 bases, and 12 bases separated the two germline ends. The CDR3 DNA sequence: TGCGCCAGCAGGGCGGGACCCCTCACCGGGGAGCTGTTTTTT. Translated: CASRAGPLTGELFF.

The chain links TRBV10-3 to TRBJ2-1; 9 bases agree with TRBD2. From germline, CDR1 is ENHRY and CDR2 SYGVKD. The CDR3 runs to 17 residues. V dropped 2 bases and J dropped 1; count of bases not matched to a gene: 6. In DNA form, the CDR3 reads TGTGCCATCAGTGAGGTAACTAGCGGGCAGTCCTACAATGAGCAGTTCTTC. Protein product: CAISEVTSGQSYNEQFF.

This clone has more than one count but fewer than ten. The chain employs TRBV7-2 and TRBJ2-3, with 7 bases identical to TRBD2. Germline V gives CDR1 SGHTA, CDR2 FQGNSA. V was clipped by 5 bases and J by 6 bases; unmatched bases: 8. CDR3 size: 14 residues. Here the CDR3 reads CASSPGGGGDTQYF. CDR3 bases: TGTGCCAGCAGCCCCGGCGGGGGTGGGGATACGCAGTATTTT.

The chain links TRBV5-1 to TRBJ2-3; D possibly corresponds to TRBD2 (5 bases). The length of the CDR3 is 13 residues. The germline V and J ends were trimmed by 4 bases and 4 bases, with 10 bases remaining between them. Germline lookup yields CDR1 SGHRS and CDR2 YFSETQ. Here the CDR3 DNA reads TGCGCCAGCAGCGGACTGACTGCAGATACGCAGTATTTT. It encodes CASSGLTADTQYF.

Ten or more counts support this clone. The gene calls are TRBV27 and TRBJ2-7; D might be TRBD2 (5 bases). The V end was cut by 6 bases, the J end by 0 bases, with 12 bases between. The CDR3 is 14 amino acids. The germline CDR1 and CDR2 sequences are MNHEY and SMNVEV (reference sequence). The CDR3 bases are TGTGCCAGCAGGGTTAGCGTGAGCTCCTACGAGCAGTACTTC. Protein product: CASRVSVSSYEQYF.

This rearrangement joins TRBV7-9 to TRBJ1-1; D is uncertain. CDR1 is SEHNR and CDR2 is FQNEAQ in the germline V gene (reference sequence). The V end was cut by 1 base, the J end by 6 bases, with 9 bases between. The CDR3 sequence is 13 residues long. In DNA, the CDR3 is TGTGCCAGCAGCTTAGAAGCCCCCGCTGAAGCTTTCTTT. It codes for CASSLEAPAEAFF.